This entry concerns a single T cell receptor (beta chain). Antigen unknown. Each cDNA molecule carried a unique molecular identifier. TCRdb re-called the 5' RACE reads with MiXCR, one entry per CDR3 protein. The profile shows 60,000 or so distinct CDR3 sequences, around 13% of them singletons. This sample was included in a study of early T cells in non-severe SARS-CoV-2 infection. About the research overall: Unpaired chains resulted from sequencing bulk RNA of unsorted whole blood. General study findings and limits: A preference for anti-spike CD8 responses marked VDJdb matching, which missed private and CD4 specificities.

The CDR3 has 13 residues. V lost 2 bases to trimming and J lost 6 bases, with 11 bases between them. Germline CDR1 reads LGHDT; CDR2 reads YNNKEL (reference sequence). The receptor was derived from an adult who was a healthcare worker with PCR-confirmed SARS-CoV-2 infection or an uninfected control (not recorded which). The chain has TRBV3-1 and TRBJ2-7; tentatively, D is TRBD1 (6 bases). Material: whole blood, obtained at baseline. CDR3 nucleotides: TGTGCCAGCAGCCAACGGAGAGGGGGCGAGCAGTACTTC. The encoded protein is CASSQRRGGEQYF.